This T cell receptor beta chain was captured in a study of response to subunit inactivated influenza vaccine. Study conclusions and caveats: The study's authors posited that every seasonal influenza vaccination enlists few new T cells.

Trimming removed 8 bases from V and 6 bases from J, with 19 bases in between. CDR1 is LNHDA, CDR2 SQIVND, per germline (reference sequence). The CDR3 totals 15 residues. Each CDR3 protein is one row after TCRdb ran MiXCR on the RT-PCR reads. The sample includes about 480,000 distinct CDR3 sequences, around 13% of them seen just once. About this clonotype itself: As yet, its antigen is unknown.

This sample comprised PBMCs from blood, obtained about 40 days after vaccination. The gene calls are TRBV19 and TRBJ2-2; D is perhaps TRBD1 (8 bases). The receptor comes from a man aged 45 to 65 who received an inactivated influenza vaccine. The CDR3 nucleotides are TGTGCCAGTGGAAGACAGGGGAGGGTCTCCGGGGAGCTGTTTTTT. Residues: CASGRQGRVSGELFF.